This T cell receptor beta chain emerged from a study of T-cell reconstitution after alpha-beta-depleted transplantation in children. During its preparation, the TCRbeta library received unique molecular identifiers. TCRdb reanalysed the PCR reads using MiXCR and keeps one entry per CDR3 protein. The sample lists more than 450,000 distinct CDR3 sequences; around 19% were seen once. The CDR3 contains 15 residues. In germline, CDR1 is MGHRA, CDR2 YSYEKL. The V gene lost 5 bases and the J gene lost 5 bases, with 18 bases spanning the gap. The material was PBMCs from the stem cell graft donor, obtained from the stem cell graft. This TCR was recovered from a human donor who donated a stem cell graft to a child with acute lymphoblastic leukemia. This chain uses TRBV4-1 with TRBJ2-5; either TRBD1 or TRBD2 may supply D (5 bases each). CDR3 coding DNA: TGCGCCAGCAGCGCCCGGGGCGACGTACAGGAGACCCAGTACTTC. Protein: CASSARGDVQETQYF.